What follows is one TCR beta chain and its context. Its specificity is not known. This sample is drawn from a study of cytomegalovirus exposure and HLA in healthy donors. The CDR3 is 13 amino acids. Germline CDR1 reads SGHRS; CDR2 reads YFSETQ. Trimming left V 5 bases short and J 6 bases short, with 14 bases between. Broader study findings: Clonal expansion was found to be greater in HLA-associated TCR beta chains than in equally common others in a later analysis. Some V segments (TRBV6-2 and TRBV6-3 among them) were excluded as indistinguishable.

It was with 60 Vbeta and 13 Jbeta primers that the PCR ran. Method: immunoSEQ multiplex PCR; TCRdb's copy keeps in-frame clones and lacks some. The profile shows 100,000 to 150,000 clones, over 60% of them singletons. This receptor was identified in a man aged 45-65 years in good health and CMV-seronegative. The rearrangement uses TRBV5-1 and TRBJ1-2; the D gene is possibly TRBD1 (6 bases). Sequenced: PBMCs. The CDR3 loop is CASRTGEENGYTF. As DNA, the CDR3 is TGCGCCAGCAGGACAGGTGAGGAAAATGGCTACACCTTC.